These 7 T cell receptor beta chains came from one sample sequenced in a study of siplizumab effects on memory and regulatory T cells. Assay: immunoSEQ multiplex PCR; the TCRdb copy retains only in-frame clones and omits some. The repertoire has approximately 120,000 clones, 93% of them found once; the top ten carry over 0.15%. The sample consisted of non-Treg CD4+ T cells sorted from blood. The receptors shown here come from a human donor in good health.

The chain recombines TRBV6-6 with TRBJ2-7; no definite D call. The CDR3 contains 14 residues. V lost 4 bases to trimming and J lost 3 bases, with 13 bases between them. Germline lookup yields CDR1 MNHNY and CDR2 SVGAGI (reference sequence). CDR3 amino acids: CASSSSGPGYEQYF. The CDR3 region has the DNA TGTGCCAGCAGTTCCTCCGGACCTGGCTACGAGCAGTACTTC.

The gene calls are TRBV10-3 and TRBJ2-5; TRBD1 or TRBD2 may be the D gene (5 bases each). CDR1 is ENHRY and CDR2 is SYGVKD in the germline V gene. The CDR3 is made up of 16 amino acids. The germline V and J ends were trimmed by 10 bases and 6 bases, with 27 bases remaining between them. The CDR3 DNA sequence: TGTGCCAATACCGCCTCACTGAAGGGGACGGGGAAGACCCAGTACTTC. Translating gives CANTASLKGTGKTQYF.

V and J are TRBV2 and TRBJ1-4; no firm D call. Trimming cost V 3 bases and J 8 bases, with 16 bases left between them. The CDR3 loop spans 15 amino acids. Germline V gene sequence: CDR1 SNHLY, CDR2 FYNNEI. This chain's CDR3 is CASSERVVGGEKLFF. For the CDR3, the DNA is TGTGCCAGCAGTGAGCGGGTGGTGGGCGGCGAAAAACTGTTTTTT.

Worth noting for this clone: The same CDR3 is also encoded by other DNA sequences in this sample. The chain is built from TRBV5-1 and TRBJ2-3; 9 positions match TRBD1. V was pared by 4 bases and J by 3 bases, with 3 bases of the junction left unmatched. There are 14 residues in the CDR3. Germline CDR1 is SGHRS and CDR2 is YFSETQ. The CDR3 DNA follows: TGCGCCAGCAGCCCAGGACAGGGGACAGATACGCAGTATTTT. Its translation: CASSPGQGTDTQYF.

The J gene is TRBJ1-3, the V gene TRBV6-1, with a tentative D call TRBD1 (6 bases). V lost 6 bases to trimming and J lost 0 bases, with 9 bases between them. The CDR3 spans 14 residues. Germline V CDR1 and CDR2: MNHNS, SASEGT. The CDR3 nucleotides read TGTGCCAGCAGCGGACAGATCTCTGGAAACACCATATATTTT. Translating it yields CASSGQISGNTIYF.

CDR3 in amino acids: CASSKIIGDGYGYTF. The DNA of the CDR3 is TGTGCCAGCAGCAAAATAATCGGGGATGGCTATGGCTACACCTTC. The chain uses TRBV21-1 and TRBJ1-2. TRBV21-1 is a documented pseudogene. This CDR3 spans 15 amino acids.

The rearrangement joins TRBV7-3 to TRBJ2-1; 9 bases are a match to TRBD2. CDR1 and CDR2 from the germline V gene are SGHTA and FQGTGA. The CDR3 is 14 amino acids. Losses at the gene ends were 8 bases for V and 6 bases for J; bases not matched to a gene: 8. The CDR3 sequence: CASSRGGAINEQFF. The CDR3 coding sequence is TGTGCCAGCTCCCGCGGGGGGGCCATCAATGAGCAGTTCTTC.